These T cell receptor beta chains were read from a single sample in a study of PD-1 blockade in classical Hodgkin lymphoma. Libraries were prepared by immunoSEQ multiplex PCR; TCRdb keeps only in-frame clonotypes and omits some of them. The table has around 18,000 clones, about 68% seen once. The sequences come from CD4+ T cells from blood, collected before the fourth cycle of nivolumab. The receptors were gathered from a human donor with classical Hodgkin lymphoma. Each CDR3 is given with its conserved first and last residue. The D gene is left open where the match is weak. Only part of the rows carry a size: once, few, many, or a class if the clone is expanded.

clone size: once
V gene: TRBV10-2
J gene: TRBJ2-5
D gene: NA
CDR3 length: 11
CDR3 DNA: TGCGCCAGCAGTGAGCAAGAGACCCAGTACTTC
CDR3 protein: CASSEQETQYF

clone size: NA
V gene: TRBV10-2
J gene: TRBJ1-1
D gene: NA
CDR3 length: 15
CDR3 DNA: TGCGCCAGCAACAGCGGGGCAGATAGGAACACTGAAGCTTTCTTT
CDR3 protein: CASNSGADRNTEAFF

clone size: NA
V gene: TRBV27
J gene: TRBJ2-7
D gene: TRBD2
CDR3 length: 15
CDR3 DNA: TGTGCCAGCAGTTGGGGACTAGCGGGAAGCTACGAGCAGTACTTC
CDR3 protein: CASSWGLAGSYEQYF

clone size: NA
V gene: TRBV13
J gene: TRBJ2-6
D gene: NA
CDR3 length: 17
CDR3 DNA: TGTGCCAGCAGCTTGGGTCAGCATCGGGCTGGGGCCAACGTCCTGACTTTC
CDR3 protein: CASSLGQHRAGANVLTF

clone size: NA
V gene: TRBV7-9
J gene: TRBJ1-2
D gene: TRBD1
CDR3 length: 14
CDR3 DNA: TGTGCCAGCAACCGACAGGGGTTGGACTATGGCTACACCTTC
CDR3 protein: CASNRQGLDYGYTF

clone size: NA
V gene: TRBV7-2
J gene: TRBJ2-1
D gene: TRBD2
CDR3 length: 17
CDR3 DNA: TGTGCCAGCAGCTCCCTCGGGACTAGCGGGATAGCTAATGAGCAGTTCTTC
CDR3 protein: CASSSLGTSGIANEQFF

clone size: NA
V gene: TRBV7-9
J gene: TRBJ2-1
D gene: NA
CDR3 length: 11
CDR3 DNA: TGTGCCAGCAGACGTTACAATGAGCAGTTCTTC
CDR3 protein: CASRRYNEQFF

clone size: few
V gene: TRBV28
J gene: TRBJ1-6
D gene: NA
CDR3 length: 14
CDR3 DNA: TGTGCCAGCAGTTTAAGGCAGCCTAATTCACCCCTCCACTTT
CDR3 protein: CASSLRQPNSPLHF

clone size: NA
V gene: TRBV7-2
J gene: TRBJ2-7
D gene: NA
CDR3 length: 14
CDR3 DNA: TGTGCCAGCAGCTTACCGCTTCTTTTCTACGAGCAGTACTTC
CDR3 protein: CASSLPLLFYEQYF

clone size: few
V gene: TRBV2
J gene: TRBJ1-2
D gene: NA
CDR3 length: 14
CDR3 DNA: TGTGCCAGCAGTGTAGGTAGGGGAAACTATGGCTACACCTTC
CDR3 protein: CASSVGRGNYGYTF

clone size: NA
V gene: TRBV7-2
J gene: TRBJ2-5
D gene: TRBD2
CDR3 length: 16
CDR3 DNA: TGTGCCAGCAGCCCGGGACTAGCGGGAGGTCGGGAGACCCAGTACTTC
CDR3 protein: CASSPGLAGGRETQYF

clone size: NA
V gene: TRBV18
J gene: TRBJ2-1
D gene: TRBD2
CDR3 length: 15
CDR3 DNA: TGTGCCAGCTCACCGGGACTAGCGGAGGGCAATGAGCAGTTCTTC
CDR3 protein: CASSPGLAEGNEQFF

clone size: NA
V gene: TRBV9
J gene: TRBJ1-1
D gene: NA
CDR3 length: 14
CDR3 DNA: TGTGCCAGCAGCGCCATTTCCGTCCGGGCTGAAGCTTTCTTT
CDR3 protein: CASSAISVRAEAFF

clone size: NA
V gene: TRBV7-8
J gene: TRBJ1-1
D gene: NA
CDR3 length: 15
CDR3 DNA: TGTGCCAGCAGCTTAGGCCGGACGGGGAACACTGAAGCTTTCTTT
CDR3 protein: CASSLGRTGNTEAFF

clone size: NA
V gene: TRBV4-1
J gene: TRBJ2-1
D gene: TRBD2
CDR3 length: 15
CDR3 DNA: TGCGCCAGCAGGAACCTAGCGGGAGGTCAGGTCGAGCAGTTCTTC
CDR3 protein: CASRNLAGGQVEQFF

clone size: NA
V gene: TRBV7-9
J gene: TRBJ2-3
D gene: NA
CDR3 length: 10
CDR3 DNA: TGTGCCAGCGTCCAAAGTTCGCAGTATTTT
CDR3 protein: CASVQSSQYF

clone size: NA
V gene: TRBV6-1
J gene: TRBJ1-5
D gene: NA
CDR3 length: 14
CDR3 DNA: TGTGCCAGCAGCTCTGGGGCGGCGGGACAGCCCCAGCATTTT
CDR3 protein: CASSSGAAGQPQHF

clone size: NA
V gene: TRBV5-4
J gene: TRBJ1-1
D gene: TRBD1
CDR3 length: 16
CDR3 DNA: TGTGCCAGCAGCCGGAGAGTATTCGACAGGGGAATCGAAGCTTTCTTT
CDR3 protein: CASSRRVFDRGIEAFF

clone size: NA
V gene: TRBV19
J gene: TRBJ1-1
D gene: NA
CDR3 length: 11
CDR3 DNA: TGTGCCAGTAGACTAAACACTGAAGCTTTCTTT
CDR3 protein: CASRLNTEAFF

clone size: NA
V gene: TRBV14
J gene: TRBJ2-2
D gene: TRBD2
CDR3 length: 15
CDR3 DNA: TGTGCCAGCAGACAGGGACTAGCGAACACCGGGGAGCTGTTTTTT
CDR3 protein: CASRQGLANTGELFF

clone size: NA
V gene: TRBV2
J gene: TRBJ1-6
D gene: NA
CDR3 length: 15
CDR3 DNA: TGTGCCAGCAGTGCTCCGACAGCGAGTATGGCACCCCTCCACTTT
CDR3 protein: CASSAPTASMAPLHF

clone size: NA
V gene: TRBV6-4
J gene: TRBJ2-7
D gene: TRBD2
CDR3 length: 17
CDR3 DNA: TGTGCCAGCAGTGACTCCCGATTAGCGGGTCGAACAAGCCTACTACACTTC
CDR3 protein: CASSDSRLAGRTSLLHF

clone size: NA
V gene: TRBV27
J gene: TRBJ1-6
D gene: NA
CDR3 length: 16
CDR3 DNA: TGTGCCAGCAGTTTAAAGGGGGAGGTCTATAATTCACCCCTCCACTTT
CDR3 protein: CASSLKGEVYNSPLHF

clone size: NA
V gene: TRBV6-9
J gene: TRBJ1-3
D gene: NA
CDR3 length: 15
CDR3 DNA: TGTGCCATCCGCCTGGGGGAGAGCTCTGGAAACACCATATATTTT
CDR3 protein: CAIRLGESSGNTIYF

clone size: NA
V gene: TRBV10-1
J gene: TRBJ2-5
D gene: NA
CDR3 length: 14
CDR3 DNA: TGCGCCAGCATCCTATCGGGGGCCCGAGAGACCCAGTACTTC
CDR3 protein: CASILSGARETQYF

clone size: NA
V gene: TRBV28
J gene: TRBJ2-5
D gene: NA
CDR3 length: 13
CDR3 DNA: TGTGCCAGCAGTTTGGGGGTGGGGGAGACCCAGTACTTC
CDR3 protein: CASSLGVGETQYF

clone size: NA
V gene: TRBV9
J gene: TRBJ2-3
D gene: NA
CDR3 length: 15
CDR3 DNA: TGTGCCAGCAGCGTAGACGGGGGTAGCACAGATACGCAGTATTTT
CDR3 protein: CASSVDGGSTDTQYF

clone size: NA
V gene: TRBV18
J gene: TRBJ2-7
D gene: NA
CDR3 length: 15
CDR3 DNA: TGTGCCAGCTCACCCGCGGGGGCAGGGCTGGGCGAGCAGTACTTC
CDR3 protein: CASSPAGAGLGEQYF

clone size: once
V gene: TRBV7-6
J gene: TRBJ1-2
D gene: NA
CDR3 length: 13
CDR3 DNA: TGTGCCAGCAGCCTTACAGTGGAACGGGGCTACACCTTC
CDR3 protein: CASSLTVERGYTF

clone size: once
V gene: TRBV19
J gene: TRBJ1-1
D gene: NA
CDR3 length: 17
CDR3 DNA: TGTGCCAGTACCCCAGCCCCCTATCAGGGTTTAAACACTGAAGCTTTCTTT
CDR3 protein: CASTPAPYQGLNTEAFF

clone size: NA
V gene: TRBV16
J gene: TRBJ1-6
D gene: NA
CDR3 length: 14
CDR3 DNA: TGTGCCAGCAGCCAAGCACAGGGTCAGACACCCCTCCACTTT
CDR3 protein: CASSQAQGQTPLHF

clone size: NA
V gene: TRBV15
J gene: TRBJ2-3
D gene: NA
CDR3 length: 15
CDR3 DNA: TGTGCCACCAGCAGAGCACAGGGCTACACAGATACGCAGTATTTT
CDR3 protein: CATSRAQGYTDTQYF

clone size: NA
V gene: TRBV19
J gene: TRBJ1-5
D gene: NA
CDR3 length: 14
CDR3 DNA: TGTGCCAGTAGTATGATTAGGGCGGATCAGCCCCAGCATTTT
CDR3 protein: CASSMIRADQPQHF

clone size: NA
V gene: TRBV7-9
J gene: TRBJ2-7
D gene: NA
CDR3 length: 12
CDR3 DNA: TGTGCCAGCAGCTTAACGTCCTACGAGCAGTACTTC
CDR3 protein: CASSLTSYEQYF

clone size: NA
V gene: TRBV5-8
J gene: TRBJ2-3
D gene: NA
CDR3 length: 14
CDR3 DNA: TGTGCCAGCAGCTTAGCCCCGTACACAGATACGCAGTATTTT
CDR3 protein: CASSLAPYTDTQYF

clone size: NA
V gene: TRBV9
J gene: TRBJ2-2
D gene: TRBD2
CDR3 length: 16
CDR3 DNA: TGTGCCAGCAGCGTATCGGCGGGAGGAGGGACCGGGGAGCTGTTTTTT
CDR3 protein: CASSVSAGGGTGELFF

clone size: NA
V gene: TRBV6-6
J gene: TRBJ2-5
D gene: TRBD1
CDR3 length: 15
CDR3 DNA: TGTGCCAGCAGTTCCCCTCGACAGGGGAAAGAGACCCAGTACTTC
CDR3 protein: CASSSPRQGKETQYF

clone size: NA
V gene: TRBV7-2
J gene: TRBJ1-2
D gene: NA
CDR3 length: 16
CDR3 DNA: TGTGCCAGCAGCTCTCCCGGGAGGACGGCTAACTATGGCTACACCTTC
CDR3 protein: CASSSPGRTANYGYTF

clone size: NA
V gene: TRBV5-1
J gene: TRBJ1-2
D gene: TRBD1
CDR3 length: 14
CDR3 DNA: TGCGCCAGCAGCGAGGGGACAGGGGTTCATGGCTACACCTTC
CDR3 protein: CASSEGTGVHGYTF

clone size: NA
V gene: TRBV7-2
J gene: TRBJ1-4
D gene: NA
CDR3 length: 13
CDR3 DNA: TGTGCCAGCAGCTTATCCTGGGGTGAAAAACTGTTTTTT
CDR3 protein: CASSLSWGEKLFF

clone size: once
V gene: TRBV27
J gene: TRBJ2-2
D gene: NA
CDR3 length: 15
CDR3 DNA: TGTGCCAGCAGTTTTGTATCCTCGAACACCGGGGAGCTGTTTTTT
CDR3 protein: CASSFVSSNTGELFF

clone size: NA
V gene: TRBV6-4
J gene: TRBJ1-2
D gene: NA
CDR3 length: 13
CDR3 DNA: TGTGCCAGCACCCCACTCGCCACGGCTGGCTACACCTTC
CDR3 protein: CASTPLATAGYTF

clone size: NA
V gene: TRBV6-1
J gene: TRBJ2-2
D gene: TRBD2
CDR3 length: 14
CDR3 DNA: TGTGCCAGCAAAGCGGGGAGGGGCACCGGGGAGCTGTTTTTT
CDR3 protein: CASKAGRGTGELFF

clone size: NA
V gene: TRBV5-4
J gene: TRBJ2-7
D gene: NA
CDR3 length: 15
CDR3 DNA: TGTGCCAGCAGCTTCGGATCCGGGAGTTTGGGGGAGCAGTACTTC
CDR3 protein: CASSFGSGSLGEQYF

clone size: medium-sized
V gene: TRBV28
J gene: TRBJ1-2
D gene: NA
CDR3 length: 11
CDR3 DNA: TGTGCCAGCGGGGGGAACTATGGCTACACCTTC
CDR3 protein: CASGGNYGYTF

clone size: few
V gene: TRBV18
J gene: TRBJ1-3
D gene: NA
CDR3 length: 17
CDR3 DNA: TGTGCCAGCTCGCAAAAATCGGTTGACTACTCTGGAAACACCATATATTTT
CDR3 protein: CASSQKSVDYSGNTIYF

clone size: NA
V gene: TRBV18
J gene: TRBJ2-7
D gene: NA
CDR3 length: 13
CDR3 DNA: TGTGCCAGCTCACCGAATAGCGGACTTGAGCAGTACTTC
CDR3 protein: CASSPNSGLEQYF

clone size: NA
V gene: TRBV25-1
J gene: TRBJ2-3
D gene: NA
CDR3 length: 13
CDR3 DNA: TGTGCCAGCAGCCACGACCCGGGTGATACGCAGTATTTT
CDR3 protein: CASSHDPGDTQYF

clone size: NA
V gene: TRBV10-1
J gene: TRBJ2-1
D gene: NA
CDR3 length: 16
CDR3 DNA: TGCGCCAGCAGCGACCTACTCAGCGAGGTGTACAATGAGCAGTTCTTC
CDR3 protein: CASSDLLSEVYNEQFF